One sample yielded the 27 T cell receptor beta chains listed below, sequenced in a study of T cell repertoires in cytomegalovirus infection. Their antigen targets remain unknown. A single record per CDR3 protein comes from TCRdb applying MiXCR to the reads. The data show roughly 310,000 distinct CDR3 sequences, roughly 28% seen once. Sequencing was performed on cultured PBMCs, taken from culture after CMV antigen stimulation. Receptors were obtained from a human donor in good health (CMV status not recorded). Some clones in this sample may be carry-over from other donors' samples.

The CDR3 sequence: CASTTTGATGELFF. CDR3 coding DNA: TGTGCCAGCACTACCACAGGGGCCACCGGGGAGCTGTTTTTT. The chain combines TRBV6-5 with TRBJ2-2; 7 bases map to TRBD1. Germline trimming cut 7 bases from V and 4 bases from J; bases unmatched to any gene: 6. The length of the CDR3 is 14 residues. Germline lookup yields CDR1 MNHEY and CDR2 SVGAGI.

This chain's CDR3 is CASSQTETSGWGEQFF. DNA of the CDR3: TGCGCCAGCAGCCAGACTGAGACTAGCGGTTGGGGTGAGCAGTTCTTC. This chain joins TRBV4-1 and TRBJ2-1; 9 bases are shared with TRBD2. Germline CDR1 and CDR2: MGHRA and YSYEKL. V lost 3 bases and J lost 9; bases outside the gene matches: 12. There are 16 residues in the CDR3.

This clonotype was observed a few times. The gene calls are TRBV24-1 and TRBJ2-2; 7 bases match TRBD2. J was trimmed by 0 bases and V by 7 bases; bases with no gene match: 1. Germline values: CDR1 KGHDR, CDR2 SFDVKD. The CDR3 is made up of 14 amino acids. CDR3 nucleotides: TGTGCCACCAGCAGCGGGGCGAACACCGGGGAGCTGTTTTTT. Protein: CATSSGANTGELFF.

The V and J genes are TRBV18 and TRBJ1-2; possible D gene TRBD1, 5 bases. V was cut by 0 bases and J by 3 bases, with 5 bases left in between. Germline CDR1 and CDR2: KGHSH and LQKENI. CDR3 length: 13 residues. The CDR3 DNA reads TGTGCCAGCTCACCACCGGGGGACTATGGCTACACCTTC. This codes for CASSPPGDYGYTF.

This clonotype appeared many times. The V and J genes are TRBV19 and TRBJ1-2; TRBD1 agrees at 10 bases. This CDR3 has 15 amino acids. The junction had 10 bases not matched to a gene; V was cut back by 8 bases and J by 4 bases. Germline CDR1 is LNHDA and CDR2 is SQIVND (reference sequence). DNA for the CDR3: TGTGCCAGTCCGAAGACAGGGGGCTCTAGCTATGGCTACACCTTC. This gives the protein CASPKTGGSSYGYTF.

This clonotype appeared many times. This rearrangement joins TRBV18 to TRBJ1-5, with TRBD1 as a possible D gene (5 bases). CDR3 size: 15 residues. The V gene's germline CDR1 is KGHSH and CDR2 LQKENI. The V gene lost 3 bases and the J gene lost 0 bases, with 9 bases spanning the gap. The DNA for the CDR3 is TGTGCCAGCTCACCCCGACAGATTAGCAATCAGCCCCAGCATTTT. Protein product: CASSPRQISNQPQHF.

This clonotype was counted only a few times. This chain links TRBV27 with TRBJ2-7; the match to TRBD2 covers 8 bases. From germline, CDR1 is MNHEY and CDR2 SMNVEV (reference sequence). The CDR3 covers 14 residues. Trimming cost V 5 bases and J 2 bases; bases outside gene matches: 5. The DNA of the CDR3 is TGTGCCAGCAGTAGGAAAGCGGGAGCCTACGAGCAGTACTTC. Residues: CASSRKAGAYEQYF.

The chain carries TRBV28 and TRBJ2-7, with a tentative D call TRBD1 (6 bases). The CDR3 runs 12 residues. Germline V lookup: CDR1 MDHEN, CDR2 SYDVKM. V was pared by 7 bases and J by 7 bases, with 14 bases between. CDR3 in amino acids: CASTDRSREQYF. CDR3 DNA: TGTGCCAGCACCGACAGGTCTAGAGAGCAGTACTTC.

A few counts support this clonotype. The rearrangement uses TRBV25-1 and TRBJ2-3, with 11 nucleotides matching TRBD2. With 0 bases clipped from V and 1 base from J, the junction kept 0 bases outside the gene matches. Germline V CDR1 and CDR2: MGHDK, SYGVNS. The CDR3 sequence is 16 residues long. CDR3 region: CASSEYSGRGTDTQYF. The CDR3 nucleotides read TGTGCCAGCAGTGAATATAGCGGGAGGGGCACAGATACGCAGTATTTT.

The chain combines TRBV6-2 or TRBV6-3 with TRBJ1-1, with unresolved D. CDR3 length: 11 residues. CDR1 and CDR2 (germline): MNHEY, SVGEGT. Trimming cost V 6 bases and J 8 bases, with 10 bases left between them. CDR3 sequence: CASRKEGEAFF. The CDR3 coding sequence is TGTGCCAGCAGGAAGGAGGGCGAAGCTTTCTTT.

This clonotype has more than one count but fewer than ten. This chain joins TRBV28 and TRBJ1-1; the match to TRBD1 covers 9 bases. The germline V gene encodes CDR1 MDHEN and CDR2 SYDVKM. This CDR3 contains 15 residues. The V gene end was trimmed by 8 bases and the J gene end by 4 bases; junction bases not matched to a gene: 11. The CDR3 sequence: CASDPPTGQGTEAFF. The CDR3 bases are TGTGCCAGCGACCCCCCAACGGGACAGGGCACTGAAGCTTTCTTT.

This clonotype has more than one count but fewer than ten. V and J are TRBV6-1 and TRBJ1-2; TRBD1 agrees at 7 bases. Germline CDR1 is MNHNS and CDR2 is SASEGT. The ends lost 6 bases at V and 2 bases at J; junction bases unmatched: 6. This CDR3 comprises 14 residues. The CDR3 region is CASSLTGQNYGYTF. In DNA form, the CDR3 reads TGTGCCAGCAGCCTCACGGGACAGAACTATGGCTACACCTTC.

The V gene is TRBV20-1, the J gene TRBJ2-5; no clear D gene. The germline CDR1 and CDR2 sequences are DFQATT and SNEGSKA (reference sequence). This CDR3 spans 10 amino acids. V was trimmed by 6 bases and J by 4 bases, leaving 6 bases between them. CDR3 region: CSARLETQYF. In nucleotides, the CDR3 is TGCAGTGCCCGCCTAGAGACCCAGTACTTC.

A few counts support this clonotype. The J gene is TRBJ1-2, the V gene TRBV19; no firm D call. This CDR3 spans 12 amino acids. Germline CDR1 and CDR2: LNHDA and SQIVND (reference sequence). V was clipped by 5 bases and J by 5 bases, with 9 bases between them. CDR3 protein: CASSQTDYGYTF. The CDR3 DNA reads as TGTGCCAGTAGTCAAACAGATTATGGCTACACCTTC.

CDR3: CASSPTGKGEKLFF. The CDR3 DNA is TGTGCCAGCAGTCCGACAGGGAAAGGCGAAAAACTGTTTTTT. The V gene is TRBV7-6, the J gene TRBJ1-4; TRBD1 matches 7 bases. Germline CDR1 is SGHVS and CDR2 is FNYEAQ. This CDR3 comprises 14 residues. V shed 6 bases and J 8 bases; nucleotides not matched to a gene: 9. Using reference TRBV7-6 and TRBJ1-4 for the parts outside the CDR3, the full variable domain is GAGVSQSPRYKVTKRGQDVALRCDPISGHVSLYWYRQALGQGPEFLTYFNYEAQQDKSGLPNDRFSAERPEGSISTLTIQRTEQRDSAMYRCASSPTGKGEKLFFGSGTQLSVL.

Many counts were recorded for this clonotype. The genes are TRBV12-3 or TRBV12-4 and TRBJ1-3, with D possibly matching TRBD1 (6 bases). This CDR3 spans 15 amino acids. The ends were cut back, 5 bases at V and 0 bases at J, with 11 bases in the middle. The DNA for the CDR3 is TGTGCCAGCAGTCGGACAGTTTACTCTGGAAACACCATATATTTT. Translating it yields CASSRTVYSGNTIYF.

This rearrangement joins TRBV19 to TRBJ2-3; perhaps TRBD2 as D (5 bases). This CDR3 contains 13 residues. The germline V and J ends were trimmed by 5 bases and 1 base, with 7 bases remaining between them. The germline V gene has CDR1 LNHDA and CDR2 SQIVND (reference sequence). The CDR3 here is CASSDGGTDTQYF. CDR3 nucleotide sequence: TGTGCCAGTAGTGACGGGGGCACAGATACGCAGTATTTT.

The chain uses TRBV12-3 or TRBV12-4 and TRBJ2-1; 14 bases line up with TRBD2. V shed 4 bases and J 7 bases; nucleotides not matched to a gene: 3. The CDR3 is 15 residues long. Here the CDR3 reads CASSWTSGGLNEQFF. The CDR3 DNA reads as TGTGCCAGCAGTTGGACTAGCGGGGGGTTAAATGAGCAGTTCTTC.

The table lists this clonotype with many counts. The chain combines TRBV18 with TRBJ1-4, with D maybe TRBD1 (6 bases). Germline CDR1 reads KGHSH; CDR2 reads LQKENI. There are 15 residues in the CDR3. With 3 bases removed from V and 1 base from J, the gap between germline ends came to 9 bases. This chain's CDR3 is CASSPQQGTNEKLFF. The CDR3 bases are TGTGCCAGCTCACCTCAACAGGGAACTAATGAAAAACTGTTTTTT.

This clonotype was found many times. The V call is TRBV7-9, the J call TRBJ1-3; no firm D call. The CDR3 is 14 residues long. The V and J ends lost 4 bases and 0 bases respectively, with 7 bases between them. The germline gives CDR1 SEHNR, CDR2 FQNEAQ (reference sequence). The DNA of the CDR3 is TGTGCCAGCAGCTCAAGAGTCTCTGGAAACACCATATATTTT. Translating it yields CASSSRVSGNTIYF.

CDR3 in amino acids: CASSLGGAPRTQYF. CDR3 in DNA: TGTGCCAGCAGTTTGGGGGGGGCGCCCCGGACCCAGTACTTC. The chain combines TRBV12-3 or TRBV12-4 with TRBJ2-5, with D tentatively TRBD2 (7 bases). Trimming left V 3 bases short and J 7 bases short, with 15 bases between. The CDR3 consists of 14 residues.

This clonotype was seen a few times. The chain couples TRBV7-6 to TRBJ2-5; D is perhaps TRBD1 (6 bases). Trimming left V 1 base short and J 3 bases short, with 15 bases between. CDR1 is SGHVS, CDR2 FNYEAQ, per germline. The CDR3 covers 16 residues. CDR3 in amino acids: CASSLVGLDSKETQYF. The DNA for the CDR3 is TGTGCCAGCAGCTTAGTGGGCTTGGACAGTAAAGAGACCCAGTACTTC.

This sequence joins TRBV6-8 and TRBJ1-5, with D perhaps TRBD1 (5 bases). The germline V gene encodes CDR1 MNHGY and CDR2 SAAAGT. V lost 4 bases and J lost 4, with 14 bases in between. The CDR3 runs to 15 residues. Here the CDR3 DNA reads TGTGCCAGCAGTTTCTCCCCGCGGGGGAATCAGCCCCAGCATTTT. Protein sequence: CASSFSPRGNQPQHF.

This clonotype was recorded only once. The chain is built from TRBV28 and TRBJ2-1; the D is unclear. The CDR3 has 15 amino acids. Trimming removed 7 bases from V and 0 bases from J, with 13 bases in between. Germline assignment: CDR1 MDHEN and CDR2 SYDVKM. CDR3 in amino acids: CASMKYALSYNEQFF. The CDR3 coding sequence is TGTGCCAGCATGAAGTATGCGCTCTCCTACAATGAGCAGTTCTTC.

This clonotype was recorded at least ten times. The chain uses TRBV7-2 and TRBJ1-3, with D possibly being TRBD1 (6 bases). CDR3 length equals 16 residues. CDR1 is SGHTA, CDR2 FQGNSA, per germline. Trimming took 1 base from V and 0 from J, leaving 10 bases between them. This chain's CDR3 is CASSLEGTSSGNTIYF. CDR3 coding DNA: TGTGCCAGCAGCTTAGAGGGGACATCCTCTGGAAACACCATATATTTT.

The chain joins TRBV5-4 to TRBJ2-1; 7 bases fit TRBD2. The CDR3 contains 18 residues. Germline V CDR1 and CDR2: SGHNT, YYREEE (reference sequence). V lost 2 bases to trimming and J lost 0 bases; unmatched junction nucleotides: 11. The CDR3 DNA reads as TGTGCCAGCAGCTTCCCTAGCGGAGACTTTAGCTCCTACAATGAGCAGTTCTTC. Translation gives CASSFPSGDFSSYNEQFF.

This clonotype was seen repeatedly, ten times or more. The rearrangement uses TRBV7-2 and TRBJ1-3; the D is unclear. The CDR3 sequence is 12 residues long. CDR1 and CDR2 from the germline V gene are SGHTA and FQGNSA. The ends were cut back, 6 bases at V and 2 bases at J, with 5 bases in the middle. CDR3 in amino acids: CASSLTGNTIYF. The CDR3 DNA follows: TGTGCCAGCAGTTTAACTGGAAACACCATATATTTT.